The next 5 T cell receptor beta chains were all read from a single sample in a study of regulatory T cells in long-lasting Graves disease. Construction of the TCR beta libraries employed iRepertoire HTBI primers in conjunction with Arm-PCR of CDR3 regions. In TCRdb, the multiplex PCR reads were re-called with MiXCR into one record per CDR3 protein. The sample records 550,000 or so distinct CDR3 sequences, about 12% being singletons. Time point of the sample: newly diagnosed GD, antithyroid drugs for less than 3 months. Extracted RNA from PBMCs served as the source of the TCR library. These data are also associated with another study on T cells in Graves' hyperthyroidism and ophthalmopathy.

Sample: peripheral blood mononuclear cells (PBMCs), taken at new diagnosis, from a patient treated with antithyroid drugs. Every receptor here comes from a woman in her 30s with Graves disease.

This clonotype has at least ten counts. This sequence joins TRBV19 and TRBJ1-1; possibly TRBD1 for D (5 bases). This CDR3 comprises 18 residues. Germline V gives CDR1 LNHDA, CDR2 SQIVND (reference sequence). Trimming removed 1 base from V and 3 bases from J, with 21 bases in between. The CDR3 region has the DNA TGTGCCAGTAGTATAGGCGGGATAATGGGGGGATCGGACACTGAAGCTTTCTTT. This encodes CASSIGGIMGGSDTEAFF.

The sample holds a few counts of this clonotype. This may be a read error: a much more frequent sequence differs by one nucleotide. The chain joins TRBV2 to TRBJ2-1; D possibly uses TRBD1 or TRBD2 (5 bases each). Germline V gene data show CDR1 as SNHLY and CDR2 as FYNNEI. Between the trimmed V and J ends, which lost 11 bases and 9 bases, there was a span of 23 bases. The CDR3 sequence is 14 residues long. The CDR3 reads CALDPGLAHSEQFF. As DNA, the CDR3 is TGTGCCCTCGACCCGGGGCTCGCACACAGTGAGCAGTTCTTC.

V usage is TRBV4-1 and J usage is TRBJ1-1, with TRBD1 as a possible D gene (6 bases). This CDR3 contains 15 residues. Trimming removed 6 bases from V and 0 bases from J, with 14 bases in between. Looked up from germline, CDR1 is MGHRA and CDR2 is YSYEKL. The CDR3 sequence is CASRKEGHLNTEAFF. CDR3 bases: TGCGCCAGCAGAAAAGAGGGACATTTGAACACTGAAGCTTTCTTT.

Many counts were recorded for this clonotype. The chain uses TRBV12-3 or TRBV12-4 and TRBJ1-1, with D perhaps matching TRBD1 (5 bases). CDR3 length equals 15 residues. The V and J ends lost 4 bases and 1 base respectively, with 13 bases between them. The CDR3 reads CASSSPGGWNTEAFF. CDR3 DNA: TGTGCCAGCAGTTCCCCGGGGGGGTGGAACACTGAAGCTTTCTTT.

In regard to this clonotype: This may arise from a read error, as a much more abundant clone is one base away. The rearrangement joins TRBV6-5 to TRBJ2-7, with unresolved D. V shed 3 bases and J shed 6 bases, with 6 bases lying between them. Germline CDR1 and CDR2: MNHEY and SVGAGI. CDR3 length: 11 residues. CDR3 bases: TGTGCCAGCAGTTATCATGGCGAGCAGTACTTC. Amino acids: CASSYHGEQYF.